The present TCR beta chain was sequenced within a study of OX40 agonist ivuxolimab in advanced cancers. For the study in its entirety: Ivuxolimab was a fully human IgG2 agonistic monoclonal antibody targeting the costimulatory receptor OX40 (CD134). Prior anti-PD-1, anti-PD-L1 or anti-CTLA-4 therapy was permitted, and 35% to 40% of dose-escalation patients had received checkpoint inhibitors. Peripheral TCRbeta sequencing was intended to test whether TCR sequence diversity was altered and clonal T-cell expansion was caused by ivuxolimab. Partial responses occurred in three dose-escalation patients: two with cutaneous melanoma and one with hepatocellular carcinoma. Intravenous ivuxolimab was administered to patients every 2 weeks at six dose levels: 0.01, 0.1, 0.3, 1.5, 3 and 10 mg/kg. The monotherapy dose-escalation portion (N ≈ 55 patients) of the phase I ivuxolimab trial is reported in the paper. Among the roughly 52 dose-escalation patients, some 20 had hepatocellular carcinoma, around 15 melanoma, 9 renal cell carcinoma and 9 head and neck cancer. In the dose-escalation cohort, more than 80% of patients were male, and the mean age was approximately 60 years with a range of roughly 23 to 90.

What the study reported, not specific to this receptor: Clonal expansion of both CD4+ and CD8+ blood T cells was observed from baseline to week 6 at doses 0.1 to 3.0 mg/kg. After ivuxolimab, CD8+ T cells had more expanded clones than CD4+ T cells on average. Low levels of normalized T-cell clonal expansion were also shown by some nonresponding patients. In the 0.1-3.0 mg/kg groups, partial responders were among the patients with the lowest normalized peripheral clonal expansion, particularly in CD8+ T cells. Which antigens the clonally expanded peripheral T cells were specific for was not determined.

About this clone itself: The clone's antigen remains unknown. Base qualities are not at hand, and no much larger clone is one base apart.

Patients with autoimmune disease history or receiving systemic immunosuppression were excluded from the trial. In every dose cohort, peripheral blood was drawn for TCR sequencing at baseline, cycle 4 day 1, and cycle 7 day 1. Samples were obtained from an open-label, multicenter, first-in-human phase I dose-escalation trial of ivuxolimab. Adults with locally advanced or metastatic melanoma, renal cell carcinoma, hepatocellular carcinoma or head and neck squamous cell carcinoma were enrolled in the trial. Before TCR sequencing, CD4+ and CD8+ T cells were separately sorted from peripheral blood. For sequencing of the TCRbeta CDR3 region, genomic DNA was extracted from the sorted cells. The immunoSEQ Assay was used for sequencing of TCRbeta CDR3 regions. Here the immuneACCESS table is served through TCRdb, limited to in-frame sequences with V and J called. Missing clones are a known gap in these copies; in checked studies unresolved V genes cover under half, and the rest lacks a known reason. The sample table records approximately 88,000 clones; roughly 88% of these occur just once. The ten biggest clones cover roughly 0.3% of the sample.

Sequences were derived from CD4+ or CD8+ T cells sorted from blood, sampled in a trial of the OX40 agonist ivuxolimab. The sequence was obtained from an adult with an advanced solid tumor such as melanoma, head and neck, liver or kidney cancer.

In nucleotides, the sequence is TGTGCCAGCAGCCTACAGGGTATCGGTGAAAAACTGTTTTTT. It translates to CASSLQGIGEKLFF. Recombination connected TRBV7-8 to TRBJ1-4, with TRBD1 as a weak D call on 6 bases. The CDR3 measures 14 amino acids from cysteine to phenylalanine. Only the CDR3 region is kept as DNA, spanning 42 bases read in frame from base 1. Cut back by 5 bases and 7 bases, the V and J ends lie 14 bases apart. Via the germline V gene, CDR1 is SGHVS and CDR2 FQNEAQ.